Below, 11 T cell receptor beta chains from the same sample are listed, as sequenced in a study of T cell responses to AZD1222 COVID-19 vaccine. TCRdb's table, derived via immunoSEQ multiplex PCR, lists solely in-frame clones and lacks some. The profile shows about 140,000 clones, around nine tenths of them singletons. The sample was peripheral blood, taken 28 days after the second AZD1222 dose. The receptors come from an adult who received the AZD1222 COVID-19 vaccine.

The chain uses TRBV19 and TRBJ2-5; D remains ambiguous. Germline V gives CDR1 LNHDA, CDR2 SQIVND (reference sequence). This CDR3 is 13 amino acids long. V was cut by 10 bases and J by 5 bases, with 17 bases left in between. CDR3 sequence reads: CAISPSLEETQYF. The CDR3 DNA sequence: TGTGCCATTTCCCCGAGTCTCGAGGAGACCCAGTACTTC.

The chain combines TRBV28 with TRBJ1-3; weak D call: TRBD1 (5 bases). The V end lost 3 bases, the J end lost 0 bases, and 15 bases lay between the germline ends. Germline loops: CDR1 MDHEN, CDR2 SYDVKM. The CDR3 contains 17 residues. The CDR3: CASSLGTTTASGNTIYF. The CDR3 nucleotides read TGTGCCAGCAGTTTGGGGACCACCACTGCCTCTGGAAACACCATATATTTT.

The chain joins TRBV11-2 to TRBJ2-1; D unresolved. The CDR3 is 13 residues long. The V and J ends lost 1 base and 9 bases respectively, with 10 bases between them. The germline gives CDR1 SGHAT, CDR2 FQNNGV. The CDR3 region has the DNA TGTGCCAGCAGCTTAGTCCTCGTCGGTGAGCAGTTCTTC. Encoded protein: CASSLVLVGEQFF.

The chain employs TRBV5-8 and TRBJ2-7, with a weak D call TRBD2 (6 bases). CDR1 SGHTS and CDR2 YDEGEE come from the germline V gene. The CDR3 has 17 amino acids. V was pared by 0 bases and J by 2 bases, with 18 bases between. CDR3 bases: TGTGCCAGCAGCTTGGCCGGGAGCCTTAGACCAACCTACGAGCAGTACTTC. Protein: CASSLAGSLRPTYEQYF.

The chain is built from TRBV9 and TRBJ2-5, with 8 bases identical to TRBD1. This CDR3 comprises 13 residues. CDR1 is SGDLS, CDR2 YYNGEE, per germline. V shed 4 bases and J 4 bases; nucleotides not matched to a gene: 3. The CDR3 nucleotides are TGTGCCAGCAGCTACACAGGGGGAGAGACCCAGTACTTC. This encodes CASSYTGGETQYF.

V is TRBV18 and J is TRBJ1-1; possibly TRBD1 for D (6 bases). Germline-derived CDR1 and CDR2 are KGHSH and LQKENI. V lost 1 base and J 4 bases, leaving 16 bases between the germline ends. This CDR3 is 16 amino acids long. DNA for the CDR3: TGTGCCAGCTCACCACAGATAGGACAGAGTGCCACTGAAGCTTTCTTT. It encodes CASSPQIGQSATEAFF.

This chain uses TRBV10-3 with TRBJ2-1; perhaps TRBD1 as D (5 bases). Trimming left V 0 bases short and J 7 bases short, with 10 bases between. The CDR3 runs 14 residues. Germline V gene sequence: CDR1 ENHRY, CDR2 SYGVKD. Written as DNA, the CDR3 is TGTGCCATCAGTGAGTCGTATCAGGGAAATGAGCAGTTCTTC. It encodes CAISESYQGNEQFF.

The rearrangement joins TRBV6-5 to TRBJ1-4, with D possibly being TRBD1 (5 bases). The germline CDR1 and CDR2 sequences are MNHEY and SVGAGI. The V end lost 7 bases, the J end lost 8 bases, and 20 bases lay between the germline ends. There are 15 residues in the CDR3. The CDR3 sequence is CASTLDSNAGEKLFF. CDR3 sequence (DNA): TGTGCCAGCACCCTAGACAGTAACGCCGGCGAAAAACTGTTTTTT.

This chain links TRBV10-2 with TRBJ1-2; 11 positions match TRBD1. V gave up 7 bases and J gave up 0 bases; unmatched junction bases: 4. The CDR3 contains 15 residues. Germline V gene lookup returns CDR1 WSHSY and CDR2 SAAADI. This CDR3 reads CASNPGQGANYGYTF. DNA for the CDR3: TGCGCCAGCAACCCGGGACAGGGGGCTAACTATGGCTACACCTTC.

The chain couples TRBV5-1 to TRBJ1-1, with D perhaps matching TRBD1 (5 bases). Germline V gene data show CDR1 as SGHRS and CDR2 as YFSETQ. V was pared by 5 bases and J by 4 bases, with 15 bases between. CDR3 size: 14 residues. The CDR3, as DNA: TGCGCCAGCAGGGGGACGAACGATGGCACTGAAGCTTTCTTT. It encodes CASRGTNDGTEAFF.

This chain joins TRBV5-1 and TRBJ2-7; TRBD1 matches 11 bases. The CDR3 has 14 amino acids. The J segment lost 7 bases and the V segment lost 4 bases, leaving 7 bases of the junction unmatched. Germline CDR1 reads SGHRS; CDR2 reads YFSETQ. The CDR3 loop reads CASSPRDRGMEQYF. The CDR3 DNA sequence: TGCGCCAGCAGCCCACGGGACAGGGGGATGGAGCAGTACTTC.